Listed below are T cell receptor beta chains from one sample, sequenced in a study of T cell responses to AZD1222 COVID-19 vaccine. This table comes from immunoSEQ multiplex PCR, and its TCRdb copy is limited to in-frame clones, with some not included. The sample lists 90,000 to 150,000 clones; approximately 90% were seen once. Here the sequenced sample was peripheral blood, taken on day 0 of AZD1222 vaccination. Receptors were obtained from an adult in good health. Both conserved end residues are part of each CDR3. The order of the fields is clone size, D gene, J gene, V gene, CDR3 DNA, CDR3 protein. A D gene is named only where the DNA matches it firmly. The size of a clone is reported for some rows only, either as once, few or many, or as a class for expanded clones.

clone size: NA
D gene: TRBD2
J gene: TRBJ2-3
V gene: TRBV4-2
CDR3 DNA: TGTGCCAGCACGTCGGGGGGGGCCCTAGATACGCAGTATTTT
CDR3 protein: CASTSGGALDTQYF

clone size: NA
D gene: TRBD2
J gene: TRBJ2-1
V gene: TRBV5-8
CDR3 DNA: TGTGCCAGCAGCTTGTTCTGGGACCCGGGGGGGCACAATGAGCAGTTCTTC
CDR3 protein: CASSLFWDPGGHNEQFF

clone size: few
D gene: TRBD1
J gene: TRBJ2-3
V gene: TRBV7-2
CDR3 DNA: TGTGCCAGCACCTACCAGGGGACAGGTTCAGCAGATACGCAGTATTTT
CDR3 protein: CASTYQGTGSADTQYF

clone size: NA
D gene: NA
J gene: TRBJ1-2
V gene: TRBV5-6
CDR3 DNA: TGTGCCAGCAGCTTGGCTAGGACAACCTATGGCTACACCTTC
CDR3 protein: CASSLARTTYGYTF

clone size: NA
D gene: TRBD2
J gene: TRBJ2-3
V gene: TRBV12-5
CDR3 DNA: TGTGCTAGTGGTTTCTTCGGACTAGCGGGGGGACACACAGATACGCAGTATTTT
CDR3 protein: CASGFFGLAGGHTDTQYF

clone size: NA
D gene: NA
J gene: TRBJ1-5
V gene: TRBV10-3
CDR3 DNA: TGTGCCTCCAAGAGCCCAAGGGAGCCCCAGCATTTT
CDR3 protein: CASKSPREPQHF

clone size: NA
D gene: NA
J gene: TRBJ1-1
V gene: TRBV5-1
CDR3 DNA: TGCGCCAGCAGCTCCGTGGGGGTCACTGAAGCTTTCTTT
CDR3 protein: CASSSVGVTEAFF

clone size: NA
D gene: NA
J gene: TRBJ1-2
V gene: TRBV6-2/TRBV6-3
CDR3 DNA: TGTGCCAGCAGTTTGAACAGGGTTGGGGGCTACACCTTC
CDR3 protein: CASSLNRVGGYTF

clone size: NA
D gene: NA
J gene: TRBJ1-2
V gene: TRBV6-5
CDR3 DNA: TGTGCCAGCAGTTACTCGCGGGGTAATCCGGGCTACACCTTC
CDR3 protein: CASSYSRGNPGYTF

clone size: NA
D gene: NA
J gene: TRBJ2-1
V gene: TRBV7-3
CDR3 DNA: TGTGCCAGCAGCTTACCGGAGTCGGGACCCAAAGTGTTCTTC
CDR3 protein: CASSLPESGPKVFF

clone size: once
D gene: TRBD2
J gene: TRBJ2-5
V gene: TRBV7-3
CDR3 DNA: TGTGCCAGCAGCCCGGGGGGGCAAGAGACCCAGTACTTC
CDR3 protein: CASSPGGQETQYF

clone size: NA
D gene: NA
J gene: TRBJ1-6
V gene: TRBV3-1/TRBV3-2
CDR3 DNA: TGTGCCAGCAGCTCAGGTAGTTCACCCCTCCACTTT
CDR3 protein: CASSSGSSPLHF

clone size: NA
D gene: TRBD1
J gene: TRBJ2-7
V gene: TRBV6-1
CDR3 DNA: TGTGCCAGCAGTGAAGGGTGGACAGGGATCTCCTACGAGCAGTACTTC
CDR3 protein: CASSEGWTGISYEQYF

clone size: NA
D gene: NA
J gene: TRBJ1-5
V gene: TRBV24-1
CDR3 DNA: TGTGCCACCATGGGGCCCTATAGCAATCAGCCCCAGCATTTT
CDR3 protein: CATMGPYSNQPQHF

clone size: NA
D gene: NA
J gene: TRBJ2-3
V gene: TRBV19
CDR3 DNA: TGTGCCAGTAGTATTCTTGGGGGCTTAACAGATACGCAGTATTTT
CDR3 protein: CASSILGGLTDTQYF

clone size: NA
D gene: TRBD1
J gene: TRBJ1-5
V gene: TRBV7-9
CDR3 DNA: TGTGCCAGCAGCACCAGCCAGGGGGCCGGCAATCAGCCCCAGCATTTT
CDR3 protein: CASSTSQGAGNQPQHF

clone size: NA
D gene: NA
J gene: TRBJ1-5
V gene: TRBV21-1
CDR3 DNA: TGTGCCAGCAGCACACCGGGCCCCCGTCGCGATCAGCCCCAGCATTTT
CDR3 protein: CASSTPGPRRDQPQHF

clone size: NA
D gene: TRBD1
J gene: TRBJ2-7
V gene: TRBV15
CDR3 DNA: TGTGCCACCAGCAGAGGGGGACAGGGAACTTACGAGCAGTACTTC
CDR3 protein: CATSRGGQGTYEQYF

clone size: once
D gene: NA
J gene: TRBJ1-1
V gene: TRBV7-2
CDR3 DNA: TGTGCCAGCAGCTTAGGCACTGAAGCTTTCTTT
CDR3 protein: CASSLGTEAFF

clone size: NA
D gene: NA
J gene: TRBJ1-2
V gene: TRBV5-4
CDR3 DNA: TGTGCCAGCAGCATTCAATTGGGTGGAGGTCATGGCTACACCTTC
CDR3 protein: CASSIQLGGGHGYTF

clone size: NA
D gene: NA
J gene: TRBJ1-2
V gene: TRBV6-2/TRBV6-3
CDR3 DNA: TGTGCCAGCAGTTACTCGCACACGGTTAGGGAAGGCTACACCTTC
CDR3 protein: CASSYSHTVREGYTF

clone size: NA
D gene: TRBD1
J gene: TRBJ1-1
V gene: TRBV7-8
CDR3 DNA: TGTGCCAGCAGCGCTACGGACAGGGGAAACACTGAAGCTTTCTTT
CDR3 protein: CASSATDRGNTEAFF

clone size: NA
D gene: TRBD1
J gene: TRBJ1-2
V gene: TRBV19
CDR3 DNA: TGTGCCAGTAGTATGAAGGGGGCCTCTAACTATGGCTACACCTTC
CDR3 protein: CASSMKGASNYGYTF

clone size: few
D gene: NA
J gene: TRBJ2-2
V gene: TRBV7-9
CDR3 DNA: TGTGCCAGCAGCCCCCGGGTATCCACCGGGGAGCTGTTTTTT
CDR3 protein: CASSPRVSTGELFF

clone size: NA
D gene: TRBD2
J gene: TRBJ2-2
V gene: TRBV4-1
CDR3 DNA: TGCGCCAGCAGCCCCGGACTAGCGGGGAAAAGCTACACCGGGGAGCTGTTTTTT
CDR3 protein: CASSPGLAGKSYTGELFF

clone size: NA
D gene: NA
J gene: TRBJ1-4
V gene: TRBV2
CDR3 DNA: TGTGCCAGCAGCTCAAGGCCTGCAACTAATGAAAAACTGTTTTTT
CDR3 protein: CASSSRPATNEKLFF

clone size: NA
D gene: NA
J gene: TRBJ2-7
V gene: TRBV4-1
CDR3 DNA: TGCGCCAGCAGCAATGGACAGTTGGGGCCCTACGAGCAGTACTTC
CDR3 protein: CASSNGQLGPYEQYF

clone size: NA
D gene: NA
J gene: TRBJ1-4
V gene: TRBV12-3/TRBV12-4
CDR3 DNA: TGTGCCAGCAGTTTGGGCCATATTGAAAAACTGTTTTTT
CDR3 protein: CASSLGHIEKLFF

clone size: NA
D gene: NA
J gene: TRBJ1-3
V gene: TRBV6-2/TRBV6-3
CDR3 DNA: TGTGCCAGCAGTTTTACGCGGGACACACCGGGAAACACCATATATTTT
CDR3 protein: CASSFTRDTPGNTIYF

clone size: NA
D gene: NA
J gene: TRBJ1-5
V gene: TRBV6-5
CDR3 DNA: TGTGCCAGCAGTTACTCGAGGAACCAGCCCCAGCATTTT
CDR3 protein: CASSYSRNQPQHF

clone size: NA
D gene: NA
J gene: TRBJ2-7
V gene: TRBV7-8
CDR3 DNA: TGTGCCAGCAGCGCCGACACCCTCTACGAGCAGTACTTC
CDR3 protein: CASSADTLYEQYF

clone size: NA
D gene: TRBD1
J gene: TRBJ1-2
V gene: TRBV6-5
CDR3 DNA: TGTGCCAGCACGTATTCGGGACAGGGATTGTATGGCTACACCTTC
CDR3 protein: CASTYSGQGLYGYTF

clone size: NA
D gene: NA
J gene: TRBJ1-2
V gene: TRBV3-1/TRBV3-2
CDR3 DNA: TGTGCCAGCAGCCAAGCGGTCGCCGATAACTATGGCTACACCTTC
CDR3 protein: CASSQAVADNYGYTF

clone size: NA
D gene: TRBD1
J gene: TRBJ1-1
V gene: TRBV18
CDR3 DNA: TGTGCCAGCTCACCCCGGGGCAGGGGGCAGGATATGAACACTGAAGCTTTCTTT
CDR3 protein: CASSPRGRGQDMNTEAFF

clone size: NA
D gene: TRBD1
J gene: TRBJ1-2
V gene: TRBV19
CDR3 DNA: TGTGCCAGTAGATTAAACCGACAGGGCTGGAGTTATGGCTACACCTTC
CDR3 protein: CASRLNRQGWSYGYTF

clone size: NA
D gene: TRBD1
J gene: TRBJ1-5
V gene: TRBV2
CDR3 DNA: TGTGCCAGCAAGGAGGGACAGAACCAGCCCCAGCATTTT
CDR3 protein: CASKEGQNQPQHF

clone size: NA
D gene: NA
J gene: TRBJ1-6
V gene: TRBV27
CDR3 DNA: TGTGCCAGCAGTTCGACCGGGACCGGCAGGGGTAACGGTCATTCACCCCTCCACTTT
CDR3 protein: CASSSTGTGRGNGHSPLHF

clone size: NA
D gene: NA
J gene: TRBJ2-7
V gene: TRBV7-2
CDR3 DNA: TGTGCCAGCAGCTTAGCCCAGACCAGCTACGAGCAGTACTTC
CDR3 protein: CASSLAQTSYEQYF

clone size: NA
D gene: NA
J gene: TRBJ1-5
V gene: TRBV15
CDR3 DNA: TGTGCCACCGGGCCGCTCAATCAGCCCCAGCATTTT
CDR3 protein: CATGPLNQPQHF

clone size: NA
D gene: NA
J gene: TRBJ1-2
V gene: TRBV7-2
CDR3 DNA: TGTGCCAGCAGCCAAACCGGCGGGGGCGTTACGGGCTACACCTTC
CDR3 protein: CASSQTGGGVTGYTF

clone size: NA
D gene: NA
J gene: TRBJ1-2
V gene: TRBV20-1
CDR3 DNA: TGCAGTGCTAGTGGCCGGAGCCTCACTAACTATGGCTACACCTTC
CDR3 protein: CSASGRSLTNYGYTF

clone size: NA
D gene: NA
J gene: TRBJ1-5
V gene: TRBV6-5
CDR3 DNA: TGTGCCAGCAGTTACTCGTCCGGACAGCTAAATCAGCCCCAGCATTTT
CDR3 protein: CASSYSSGQLNQPQHF

clone size: NA
D gene: TRBD1
J gene: TRBJ1-5
V gene: TRBV3-1/TRBV3-2
CDR3 DNA: TGTGCCAGCAGCCATTCTAGGGGGCATCAGCCCCAGCATTTT
CDR3 protein: CASSHSRGHQPQHF

clone size: NA
D gene: TRBD2
J gene: TRBJ2-2
V gene: TRBV5-1
CDR3 DNA: TGCGCCAGCAGAAGGACTAGCGGGGGGCCGATTAACACCGGGGAGCTGTTTTTT
CDR3 protein: CASRRTSGGPINTGELFF

clone size: NA
D gene: NA
J gene: TRBJ1-5
V gene: TRBV15
CDR3 DNA: TGTGCCACCAGCCAGGGACGGGATTACAATCAGCCCCAGCATTTT
CDR3 protein: CATSQGRDYNQPQHF

clone size: NA
D gene: NA
J gene: TRBJ2-3
V gene: TRBV11-3
CDR3 DNA: TGTGCCAGCAGCTTCGGAGGACGAACGACAGATACGCAGTATTTT
CDR3 protein: CASSFGGRTTDTQYF

clone size: NA
D gene: TRBD1
J gene: TRBJ1-2
V gene: TRBV29-1
CDR3 DNA: TGCAGCGTAACAGGGGGCGAGGGAGGCTACACCTTC
CDR3 protein: CSVTGGEGGYTF

clone size: NA
D gene: NA
J gene: TRBJ2-5
V gene: TRBV7-3
CDR3 DNA: TGTGCCAGCAGCTTTTCCATCGGGGAGACCCAGTACTTC
CDR3 protein: CASSFSIGETQYF

clone size: NA
D gene: TRBD1
J gene: TRBJ2-7
V gene: TRBV11-2
CDR3 DNA: TGTGCCAGCAGATCGAACAGGGGGCGGGACGAGCAGTACTTC
CDR3 protein: CASRSNRGRDEQYF

clone size: NA
D gene: TRBD2
J gene: TRBJ2-1
V gene: TRBV7-2
CDR3 DNA: TGTGCCAGCAGCTTAAGTCTAGCGGGTGAGCAGTTCTTC
CDR3 protein: CASSLSLAGEQFF

clone size: NA
D gene: NA
J gene: TRBJ2-1
V gene: TRBV24-1
CDR3 DNA: TGTGCCACCAGTACAGGGAAGTACAATGAGCAGTTCTTC
CDR3 protein: CATSTGKYNEQFF

clone size: NA
D gene: TRBD2
J gene: TRBJ2-1
V gene: TRBV27
CDR3 DNA: TGTGCCAGCAATCAAGCGGGGGGGCCAACCGATGAGCAGTTCTTC
CDR3 protein: CASNQAGGPTDEQFF

clone size: once
D gene: TRBD1
J gene: TRBJ2-5
V gene: TRBV7-8
CDR3 DNA: TGTGCCAGCAGCTTGGGAGGGACAGGGGGACATGAGACCCAGTACTTC
CDR3 protein: CASSLGGTGGHETQYF

clone size: NA
D gene: NA
J gene: TRBJ1-2
V gene: TRBV6-1
CDR3 DNA: TGTGCCAGCAGTGACAGGCCCCTAGAACTCTATGGCTACACCTTC
CDR3 protein: CASSDRPLELYGYTF